The rows below give T cell receptor beta chains drawn from one sample of a study of blood T cells in healthy people across ages. MiXCR, run by TCRdb on the 5' RACE reads, gives a single entry per CDR3 protein. The sample has about 1.6 million distinct CDR3 sequences, roughly 32% seen once. The sample consisted of blood. These receptors were obtained from a woman in her twenties or thirties in good health. Each CDR3 is given with its conserved first and last residue. A D gene is named only where the DNA matches it firmly. The listing skips clone size in some rows; elsewhere it reads once, few, many or a size class.

V gene	D gene	clone size	J gene	CDR3 DNA	CDR3 protein
TRBV11-2	NA	few	TRBJ2-1	TGTGCCAGCAGCTTCGTTGGCCCCGAGGCGGAGCAGTTCTTC	CASSFVGPEAEQFF
TRBV28	TRBD1	NA	TRBJ2-3	TGTGCCAGTGCCACCGGGACAGCCACAGATACGCAGTATTTT	CASATGTATDTQYF
TRBV28	NA	few	TRBJ2-1	TGTGCCAGCAGTTTAGGGGGGATGCTCCATTACAATGAGCAGTTCTTC	CASSLGGMLHYNEQFF
TRBV27	TRBD1	NA	TRBJ2-3	TGTGCCGGCAGTTTTATTCCAGGACAGGGGGCGATGGATACGCAGTATTTT	CAGSFIPGQGAMDTQYF
TRBV27	TRBD1	NA	TRBJ2-7	TGTGCCAGCAGTTTACGGGGACAGCCTCTACGCGAGCAGTACTTC	CASSLRGQPLREQYF
TRBV6-6	NA	NA	TRBJ1-1	TGTGCCAGCTCCGGGGAGGGTTTAGCTTTCTTT	CASSGEGLAFF
TRBV29-1	NA	few	TRBJ1-1	TGCAGCGTAGAGGGGCATCCGAACACTGAAGCTTTCTTT	CSVEGHPNTEAFF
TRBV15	NA	NA	TRBJ2-3	TGTGCCACCAGCAGAGATTGGACTCCGGGATTCAATACGCAGTATTTT	CATSRDWTPGFNTQYF
TRBV20-1	NA	NA	TRBJ2-2	TGCAGTGCCCAGATATCAGTCACCGGGGAGCTGTTTTTT	CSAQISVTGELFF
TRBV7-2	NA	few	TRBJ1-5	TGTGCCAGCAGCGCCGGAGGGGCAGGCAATCAGCCCCAGCATTTT	CASSAGGAGNQPQHF
TRBV20-1	TRBD2	few	TRBJ2-1	TGCAGTGCTAGGTCCCCGCGGGAGGGCCTTTGGAATGAGCAGTTCTTC	CSARSPREGLWNEQFF
TRBV27	NA	few	TRBJ2-7	TGTGCCAGCAGTCCCCAGGGTGGGGCCCAGTACTTC	CASSPQGGAQYF
TRBV13	TRBD1	few	TRBJ2-7	TGTGCCAGCAGCCACCGACAGGGGGCGATACGCGAGCAGTACTTC	CASSHRQGAIREQYF
TRBV4-1	NA	few	TRBJ2-7	TGCGCCAGCAGCCAAGCCGGGGGAACCTACGAGCAGTACTTC	CASSQAGGTYEQYF
TRBV7-8	TRBD2	once	TRBJ2-1	TGTGCCAGCAGCTTAGTAGCGGGGGGGCCCCATGAGCAGTTCTTC	CASSLVAGGPHEQFF
TRBV13	NA	NA	TRBJ2-7	TGTGCCAGCAGCTGGACGGATTCTAGCTCCTACGAGCAGTACTTC	CASSWTDSSSYEQYF
TRBV28	TRBD1	NA	TRBJ1-4	TGTACCACCCGGGACAGCCTTAATGAAAAACTGTTTTTT	CTTRDSLNEKLFF
TRBV3-1	NA	few	TRBJ2-7	TGTGCCAGCAGCCGCCCGAGAACAGGAAAAAGCTCCTACGAGCAGTACTTC	CASSRPRTGKSSYEQYF
TRBV6-6	TRBD1	NA	TRBJ1-1	TGTGCCAGCAGTTTGACAGGGGGAGTGGGTGAAGCTTTCTTT	CASSLTGGVGEAFF
TRBV27	TRBD2	NA	TRBJ2-7	TGTGCCAGCAGTCTATCGGGACTAGCGGGGCTTGCCTACGAGCAGTACTTC	CASSLSGLAGLAYEQYF
TRBV20-1	NA	NA	TRBJ1-1	TGCAGTGCTAGTTCCAGGGCCAACACTGAAGCTTTCTTT	CSASSRANTEAFF
TRBV7-9	NA	NA	TRBJ2-5	TGTGCCAGCAGCTTCGGAAATCGGGGATACCAAGAGACCCAGTACTTC	CASSFGNRGYQETQYF
TRBV6-1	NA	few	TRBJ2-1	TGTGCCAGCAGTCACAGCGACAGGATTTACAATGAGCAGTTCTTC	CASSHSDRIYNEQFF
TRBV4-1	NA	NA	TRBJ1-2	TGCGCCAGCAGCCACCCGATGAGGGATATCGAGCACAATGGCTACACCTTC	CASSHPMRDIEHNGYTF
TRBV24-1	TRBD2	NA	TRBJ2-1	TGTGCCACCAGTGAGCCCGGGACTAGCGCCTACAATGAGCAGTTCTTC	CATSEPGTSAYNEQFF
TRBV10-3	TRBD1	many	TRBJ2-7	TGTGCCATCAGCTCGGGACAGGGAGAGGACGAGCAGTACTTC	CAISSGQGEDEQYF
TRBV6-5	NA	once	TRBJ2-2	TGTGCCAGCCAGGGGAACACCGGGGAGCTGTTTTTT	CASQGNTGELFF
TRBV6-5	NA	few	TRBJ1-2	TGTGCCAGCAGTCGACCTAACTATGGCTACACCTTC	CASSRPNYGYTF
TRBV20-1	TRBD1	NA	TRBJ1-2	TGCAGTGCTAGATCAGGGGGCGCCTATGGCTACACCTTC	CSARSGGAYGYTF
TRBV30	NA	NA	TRBJ2-1	TGTGCCTGGAGGGGGGGCGCAGGATACAATGAGCAGTTCTTC	CAWRGGAGYNEQFF
TRBV4-1	TRBD2	NA	TRBJ2-1	TGCGCCAGCAGCCAACACCTTGGCGGGGGGCCCAACTCCTACAATGAGCAGTTCTTC	CASSQHLGGGPNSYNEQFF
TRBV15	TRBD2	many	TRBJ2-1	TGTGCCACCAGCAGAGATATTTCCTACGGCGGGGGGGGGCAGTTCTTC	CATSRDISYGGGGQFF